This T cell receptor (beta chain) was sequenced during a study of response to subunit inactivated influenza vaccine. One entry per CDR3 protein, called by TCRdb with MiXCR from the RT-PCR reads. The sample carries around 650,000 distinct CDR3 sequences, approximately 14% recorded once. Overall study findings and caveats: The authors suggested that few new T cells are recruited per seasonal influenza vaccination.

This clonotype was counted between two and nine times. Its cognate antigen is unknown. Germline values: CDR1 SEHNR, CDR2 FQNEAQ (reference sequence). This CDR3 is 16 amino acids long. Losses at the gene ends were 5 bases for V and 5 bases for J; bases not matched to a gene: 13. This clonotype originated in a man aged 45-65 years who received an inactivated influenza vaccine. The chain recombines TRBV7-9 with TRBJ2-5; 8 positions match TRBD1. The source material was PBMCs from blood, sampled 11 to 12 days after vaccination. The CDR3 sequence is CASSPYRGVTEETQYF. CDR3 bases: TGTGCCAGCAGCCCATACAGGGGGGTAACGGAGGAGACCCAGTACTTC. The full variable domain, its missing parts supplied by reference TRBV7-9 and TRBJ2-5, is DTGVSQNPRHKITKRGQNVTFRCDPISEHNRLYWYRQTLGQGPEFLTYFQNEAQLEKSRLLSDRFSAERPKGSFSTLEIQRTEQGDSAMYLCASSPYRGVTEETQYFGPGTRLLVL.